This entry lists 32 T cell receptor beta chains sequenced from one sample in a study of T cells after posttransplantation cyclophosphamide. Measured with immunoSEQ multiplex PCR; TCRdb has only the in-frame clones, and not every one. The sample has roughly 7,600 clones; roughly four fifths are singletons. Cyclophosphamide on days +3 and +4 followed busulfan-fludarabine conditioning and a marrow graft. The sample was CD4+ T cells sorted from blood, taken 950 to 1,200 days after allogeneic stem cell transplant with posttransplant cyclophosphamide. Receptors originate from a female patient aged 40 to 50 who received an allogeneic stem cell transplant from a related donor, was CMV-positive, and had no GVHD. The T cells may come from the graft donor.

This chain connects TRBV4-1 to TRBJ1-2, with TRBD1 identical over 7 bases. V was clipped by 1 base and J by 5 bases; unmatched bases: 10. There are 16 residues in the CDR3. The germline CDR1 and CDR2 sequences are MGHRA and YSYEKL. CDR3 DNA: TGCGCCAGCAGCCAAGCGTCAAGGGGGCCGGGGTATGGCTACACCTTC. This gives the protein CASSQASRGPGYGYTF.

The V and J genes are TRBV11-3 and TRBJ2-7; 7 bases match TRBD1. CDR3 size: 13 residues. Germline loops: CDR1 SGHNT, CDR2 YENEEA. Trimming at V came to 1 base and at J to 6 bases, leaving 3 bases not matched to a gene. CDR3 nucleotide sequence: TGTGCCAGCAGCTTAGGACAGGGCCCCGAGCAGTACTTC. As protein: CASSLGQGPEQYF. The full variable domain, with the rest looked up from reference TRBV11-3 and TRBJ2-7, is EAGVVQSPRYKIIEKKQPVAFWCNPISGHNTLYWYLQNLGQGPELLIRYENEEAVDDSQLPKDRFSAERLKGVDSTLKIQPAELGDSAVYLCASSLGQGPEQYFGPGTRLTVT.

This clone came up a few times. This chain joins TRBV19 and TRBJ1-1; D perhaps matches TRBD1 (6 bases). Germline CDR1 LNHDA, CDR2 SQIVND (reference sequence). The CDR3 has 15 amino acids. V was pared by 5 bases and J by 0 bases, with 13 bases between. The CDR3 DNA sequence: TGTGCCAGTAGTCCCCGGGACACTTTGAACACTGAAGCTTTCTTT. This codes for CASSPRDTLNTEAFF.

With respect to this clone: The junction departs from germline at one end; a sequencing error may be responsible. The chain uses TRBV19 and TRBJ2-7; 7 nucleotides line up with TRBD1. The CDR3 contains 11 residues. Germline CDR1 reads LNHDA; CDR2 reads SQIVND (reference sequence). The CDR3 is CARERSGTADF. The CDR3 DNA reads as TGTGCCAGAGAAAGATCCGGGACAGCAGACTTC.

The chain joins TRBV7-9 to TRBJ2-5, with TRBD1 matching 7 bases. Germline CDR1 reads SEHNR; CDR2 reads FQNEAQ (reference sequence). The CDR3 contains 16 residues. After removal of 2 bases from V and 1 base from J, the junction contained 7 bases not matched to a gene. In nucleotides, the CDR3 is TGTGCCAGCAGCTTAAGGCCCGGACAGGTCCAAGAGACCCAGTACTTC. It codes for CASSLRPGQVQETQYF.

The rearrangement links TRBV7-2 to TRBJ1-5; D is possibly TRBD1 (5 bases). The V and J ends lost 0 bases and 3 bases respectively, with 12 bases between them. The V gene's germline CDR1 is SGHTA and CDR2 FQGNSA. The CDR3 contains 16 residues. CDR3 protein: CASSLAWAGINQPQHF. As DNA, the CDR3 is TGTGCCAGCAGCTTAGCATGGGCAGGGATCAATCAGCCCCAGCATTTT.

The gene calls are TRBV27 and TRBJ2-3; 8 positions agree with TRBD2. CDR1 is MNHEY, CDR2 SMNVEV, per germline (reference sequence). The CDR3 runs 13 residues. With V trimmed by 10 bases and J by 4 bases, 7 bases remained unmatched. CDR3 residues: CAIKGLAADTQYF. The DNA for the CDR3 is TGTGCCATTAAAGGACTAGCAGCAGATACGCAGTATTTT.

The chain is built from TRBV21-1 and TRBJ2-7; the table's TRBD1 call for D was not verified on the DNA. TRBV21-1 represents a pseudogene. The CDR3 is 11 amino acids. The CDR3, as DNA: TGTGCCAGCATTAAGGGGGCGCCCCTGAACTTC. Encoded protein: CASIKGAPLNF.

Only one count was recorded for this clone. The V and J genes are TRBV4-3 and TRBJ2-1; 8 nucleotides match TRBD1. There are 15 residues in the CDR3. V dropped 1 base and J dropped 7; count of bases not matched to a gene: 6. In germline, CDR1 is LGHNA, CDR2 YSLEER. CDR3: CASSQALQGANEQFF. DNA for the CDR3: TGCGCCAGCAGCCAAGCGCTCCAGGGGGCGAATGAGCAGTTCTTC.

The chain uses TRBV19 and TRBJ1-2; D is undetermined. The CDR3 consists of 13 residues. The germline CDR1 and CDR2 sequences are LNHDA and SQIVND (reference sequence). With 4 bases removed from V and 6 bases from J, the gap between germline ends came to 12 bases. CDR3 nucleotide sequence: TGTGCCAGTAGTACGATCACTAGGGATGGCTACACCTTC. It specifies CASSTITRDGYTF.

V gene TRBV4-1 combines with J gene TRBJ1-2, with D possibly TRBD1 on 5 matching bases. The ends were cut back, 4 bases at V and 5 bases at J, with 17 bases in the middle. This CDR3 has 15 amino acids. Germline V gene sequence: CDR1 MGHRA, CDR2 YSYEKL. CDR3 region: CASSPNQAGSYGYTF. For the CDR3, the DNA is TGCGCCAGCAGCCCTAACCAGGCAGGGTCGTATGGCTACACCTTC.

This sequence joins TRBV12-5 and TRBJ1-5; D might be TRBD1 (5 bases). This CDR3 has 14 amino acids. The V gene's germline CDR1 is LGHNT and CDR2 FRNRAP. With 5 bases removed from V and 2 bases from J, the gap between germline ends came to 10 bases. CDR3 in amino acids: CASGPGGGNQPQHF. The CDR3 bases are TGTGCTAGTGGTCCCGGAGGGGGCAATCAGCCCCAGCATTTT.

DNA for the CDR3: TGTGCCAGCAGTTTATCCACAGGGGGCGACACTGAAGCTTTCTTT. It translates to CASSLSTGGDTEAFF. The chain employs TRBV27 and TRBJ1-1; TRBD1 matches at 9 bases. With 0 bases clipped from V and 3 bases from J, the junction kept 2 bases outside the gene matches. Looked up from germline, CDR1 is MNHEY and CDR2 is SMNVEV (reference sequence). The CDR3 has 15 amino acids.

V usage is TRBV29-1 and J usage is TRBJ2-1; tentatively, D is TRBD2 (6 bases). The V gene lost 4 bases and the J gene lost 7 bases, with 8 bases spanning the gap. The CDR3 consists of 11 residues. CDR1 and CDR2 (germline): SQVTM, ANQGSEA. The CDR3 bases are TGCAGCGTTGGCCGGGGGAATGAGCAGTTCTTC. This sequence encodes CSVGRGNEQFF.

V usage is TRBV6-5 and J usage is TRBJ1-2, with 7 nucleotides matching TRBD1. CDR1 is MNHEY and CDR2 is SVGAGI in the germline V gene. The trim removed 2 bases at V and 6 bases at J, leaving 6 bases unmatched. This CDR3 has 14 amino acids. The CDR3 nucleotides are TGTGCCAGCAGTTACAATCGGGGACAGAATGGCTACACCTTC. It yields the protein CASSYNRGQNGYTF.

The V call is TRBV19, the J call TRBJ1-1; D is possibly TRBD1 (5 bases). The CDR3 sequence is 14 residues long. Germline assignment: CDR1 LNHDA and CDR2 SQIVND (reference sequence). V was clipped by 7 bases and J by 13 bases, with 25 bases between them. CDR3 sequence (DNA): TGTGCCAGTAAATCAACGCAAGCCTCACTGGGGGGTTTCTTT. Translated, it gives CASKSTQASLGGFF.

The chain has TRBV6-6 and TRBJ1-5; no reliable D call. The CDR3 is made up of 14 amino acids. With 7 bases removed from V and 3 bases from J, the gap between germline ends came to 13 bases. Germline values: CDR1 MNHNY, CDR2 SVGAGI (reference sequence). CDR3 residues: CASKKDFVNQPQHF. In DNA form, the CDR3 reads TGTGCCAGCAAGAAGGACTTTGTCAATCAGCCCCAGCATTTT.

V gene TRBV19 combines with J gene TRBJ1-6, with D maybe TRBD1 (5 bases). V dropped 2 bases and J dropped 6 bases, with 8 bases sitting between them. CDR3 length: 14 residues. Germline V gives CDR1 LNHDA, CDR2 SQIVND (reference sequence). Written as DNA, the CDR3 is TGTGCCAGTAGTATAATGCAGGGTAATTCACCCCTCCACTTT. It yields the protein CASSIMQGNSPLHF.

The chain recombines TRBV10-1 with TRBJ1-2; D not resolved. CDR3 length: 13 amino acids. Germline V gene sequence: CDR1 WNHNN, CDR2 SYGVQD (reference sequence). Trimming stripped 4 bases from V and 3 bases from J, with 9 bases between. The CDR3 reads CASSVADDYGYTF. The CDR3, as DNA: TGCGCCAGCAGTGTGGCGGATGACTATGGCTACACCTTC.

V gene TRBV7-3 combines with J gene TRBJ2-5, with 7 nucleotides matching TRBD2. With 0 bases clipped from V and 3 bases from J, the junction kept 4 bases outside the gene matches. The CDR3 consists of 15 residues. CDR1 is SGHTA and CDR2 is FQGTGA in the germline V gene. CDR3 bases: TGTGCCAGCAGCTTAACTGGGGGGGGGAAAGAGACCCAGTACTTC. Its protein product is CASSLTGGGKETQYF.

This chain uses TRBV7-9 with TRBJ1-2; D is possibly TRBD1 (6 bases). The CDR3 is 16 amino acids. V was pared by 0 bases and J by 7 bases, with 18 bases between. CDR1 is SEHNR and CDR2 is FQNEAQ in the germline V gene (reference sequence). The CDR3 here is CASSLATGTGFAGYTF. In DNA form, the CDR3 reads TGTGCCAGCAGCTTAGCGACAGGTACCGGTTTTGCTGGCTACACCTTC.

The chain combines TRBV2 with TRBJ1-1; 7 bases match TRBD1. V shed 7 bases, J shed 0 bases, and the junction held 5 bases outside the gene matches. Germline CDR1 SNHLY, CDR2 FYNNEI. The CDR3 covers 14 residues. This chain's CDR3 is CASIQGEMNTEAFF. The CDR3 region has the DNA TGTGCCAGCATTCAGGGGGAGATGAACACTGAAGCTTTCTTT.

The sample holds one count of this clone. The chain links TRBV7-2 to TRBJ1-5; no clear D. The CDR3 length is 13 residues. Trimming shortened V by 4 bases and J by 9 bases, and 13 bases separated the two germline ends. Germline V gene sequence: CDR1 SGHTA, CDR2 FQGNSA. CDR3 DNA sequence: TGTGCCAGCAGCTCCATATATCCGGGGCCCCAGCATTTT. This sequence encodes CASSSIYPGPQHF.

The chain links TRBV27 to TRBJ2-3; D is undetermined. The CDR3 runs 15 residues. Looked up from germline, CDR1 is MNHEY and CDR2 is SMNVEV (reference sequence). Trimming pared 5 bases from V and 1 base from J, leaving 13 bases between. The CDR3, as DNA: TGTGCCAGCAGTCCATACAGTGATCGCACAGATACGCAGTATTTT. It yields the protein CASSPYSDRTDTQYF.

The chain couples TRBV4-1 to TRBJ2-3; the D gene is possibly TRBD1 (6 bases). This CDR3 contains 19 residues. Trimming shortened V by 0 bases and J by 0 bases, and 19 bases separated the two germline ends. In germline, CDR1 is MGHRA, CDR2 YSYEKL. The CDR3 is CASSQERRRGTSSTDTQYF. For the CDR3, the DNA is TGCGCCAGCAGCCAAGAAAGGAGAAGGGGGACCTCTAGCACAGATACGCAGTATTTT.

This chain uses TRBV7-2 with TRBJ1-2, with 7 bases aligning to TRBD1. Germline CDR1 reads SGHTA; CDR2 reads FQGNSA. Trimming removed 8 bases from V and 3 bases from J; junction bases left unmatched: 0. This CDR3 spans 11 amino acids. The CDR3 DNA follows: TGTGCCAGCGGGACAGACTATGGCTACACCTTC. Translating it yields CASGTDYGYTF.

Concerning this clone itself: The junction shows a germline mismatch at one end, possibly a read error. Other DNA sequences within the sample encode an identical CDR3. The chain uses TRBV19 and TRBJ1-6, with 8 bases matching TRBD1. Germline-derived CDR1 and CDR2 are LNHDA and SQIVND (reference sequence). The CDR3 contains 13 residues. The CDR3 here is CARETGDNSPLHF. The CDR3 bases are TGTGCCAGAGAGACAGGGGACAATTCCCCCCTCCACTTT.

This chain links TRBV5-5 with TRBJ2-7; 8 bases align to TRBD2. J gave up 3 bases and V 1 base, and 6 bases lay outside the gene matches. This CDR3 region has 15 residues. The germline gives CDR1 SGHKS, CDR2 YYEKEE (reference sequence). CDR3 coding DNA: TGTGCCAGCAGCTTGATAGTAGCGGGGAGCTACGAGCAGTACTTC. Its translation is CASSLIVAGSYEQYF.

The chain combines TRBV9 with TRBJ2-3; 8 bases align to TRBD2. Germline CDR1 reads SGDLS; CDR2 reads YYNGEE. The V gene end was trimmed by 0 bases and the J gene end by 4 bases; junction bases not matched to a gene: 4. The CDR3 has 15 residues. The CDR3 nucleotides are TGTGCCAGCAGCGTAGCGGGACTAGTCGCAGATACGCAGTATTTT. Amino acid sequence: CASSVAGLVADTQYF.

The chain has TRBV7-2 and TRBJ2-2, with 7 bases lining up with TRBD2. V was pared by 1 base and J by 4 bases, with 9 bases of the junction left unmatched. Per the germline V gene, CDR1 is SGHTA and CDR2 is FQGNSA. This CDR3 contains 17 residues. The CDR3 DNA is TGTGCCAGCAGCTTAGACCAAGGCGGGGGACCCACCGGGGAGCTGTTTTTT. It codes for CASSLDQGGGPTGELFF.

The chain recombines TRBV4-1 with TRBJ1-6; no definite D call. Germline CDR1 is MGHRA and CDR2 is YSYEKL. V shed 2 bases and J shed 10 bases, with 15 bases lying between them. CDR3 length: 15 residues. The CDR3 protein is CASSQRLMEVSPLHF. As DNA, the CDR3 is TGCGCCAGCAGCCAAAGGCTGATGGAGGTCTCACCCCTCCACTTT.

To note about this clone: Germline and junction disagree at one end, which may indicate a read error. Here the CDR3 DNA reads TGTGCTAGCAGCTTAGTAGAGGGTCTCAATGAGCAGTTCTTC. Its protein is CASSLVEGLNEQFF. This chain joins TRBV7-7 and TRBJ2-1, with a weak D call TRBD2 (5 bases). CDR3 size: 14 residues. Germline-derived CDR1 and CDR2 are SSHAT and FNYEAQ (reference sequence).